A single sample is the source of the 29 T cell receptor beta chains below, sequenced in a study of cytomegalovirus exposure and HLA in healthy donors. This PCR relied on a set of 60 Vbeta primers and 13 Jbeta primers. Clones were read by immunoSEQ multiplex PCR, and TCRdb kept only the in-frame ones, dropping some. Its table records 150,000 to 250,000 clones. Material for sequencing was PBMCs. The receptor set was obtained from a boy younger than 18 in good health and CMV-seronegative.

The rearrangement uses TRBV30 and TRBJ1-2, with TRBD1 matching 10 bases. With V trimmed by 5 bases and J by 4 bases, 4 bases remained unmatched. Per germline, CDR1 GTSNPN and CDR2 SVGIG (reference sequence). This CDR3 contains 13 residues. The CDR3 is CAWDRTGGYGYTF. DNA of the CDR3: TGTGCCTGGGACCGGACAGGGGGCTATGGCTACACCTTC.

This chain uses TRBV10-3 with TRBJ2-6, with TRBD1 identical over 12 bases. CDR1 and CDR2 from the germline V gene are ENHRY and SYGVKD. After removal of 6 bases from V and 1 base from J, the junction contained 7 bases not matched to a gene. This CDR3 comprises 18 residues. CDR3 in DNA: TGTGCCATCAGGTTGGGACAGGGGGCCTCTTCTGGGGCCAACGTCCTGACTTTC. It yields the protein CAIRLGQGASSGANVLTF.

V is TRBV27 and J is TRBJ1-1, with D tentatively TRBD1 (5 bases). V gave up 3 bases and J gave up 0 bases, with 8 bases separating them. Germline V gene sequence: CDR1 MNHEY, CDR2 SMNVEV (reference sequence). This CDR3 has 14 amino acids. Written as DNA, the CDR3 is TGTGCCAGCAGTTTTGGGGCATTGAACACTGAAGCTTTCTTT. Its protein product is CASSFGALNTEAFF.

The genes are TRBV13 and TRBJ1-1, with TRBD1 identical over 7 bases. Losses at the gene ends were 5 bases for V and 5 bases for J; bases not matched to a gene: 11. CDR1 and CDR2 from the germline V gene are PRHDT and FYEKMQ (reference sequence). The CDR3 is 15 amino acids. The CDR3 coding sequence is TGTGCCAGCAGCCAACCTCGACAGGGCTGGACTGAAGCTTTCTTT. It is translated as CASSQPRQGWTEAFF.

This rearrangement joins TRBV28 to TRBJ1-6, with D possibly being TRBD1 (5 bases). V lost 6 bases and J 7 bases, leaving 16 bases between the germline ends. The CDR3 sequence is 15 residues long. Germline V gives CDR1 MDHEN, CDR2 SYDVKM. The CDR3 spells CASRGSAGRNSPLHF. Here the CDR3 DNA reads TGTGCCAGCAGGGGATCGGCAGGGAGGAATTCACCCCTCCACTTT.

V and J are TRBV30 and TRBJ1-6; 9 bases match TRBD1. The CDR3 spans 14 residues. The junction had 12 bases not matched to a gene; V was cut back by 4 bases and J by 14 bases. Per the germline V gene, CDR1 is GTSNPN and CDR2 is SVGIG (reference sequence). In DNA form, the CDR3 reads TGTGCCTGGAACCCCCGGACAGGGGAATTCACCCTCCACTTT. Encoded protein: CAWNPRTGEFTLHF. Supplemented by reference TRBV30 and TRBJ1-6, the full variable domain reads SQTIHQWPATLVQPVGSPLSLECTVEGTSNPNLYWYRQAAGRGLQLLFYSVGIGQISSEVPQNLSASRPQDRQFILSSKKLLLSDSGFYLCAWNPRTGEFTLHFGNGTRLTVT.

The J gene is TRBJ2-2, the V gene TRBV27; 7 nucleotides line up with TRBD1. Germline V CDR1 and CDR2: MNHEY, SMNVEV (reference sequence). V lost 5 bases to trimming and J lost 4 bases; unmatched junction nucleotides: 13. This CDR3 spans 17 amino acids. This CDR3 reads CASSLLLLGQITGELFF. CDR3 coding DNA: TGTGCCAGCAGTCTCCTTCTTTTGGGACAGATCACCGGGGAGCTGTTTTTT.

Here the CDR3 DNA reads TGTGCCAGTAGTATCCTAGCGGGAGTTCAAGAGACCCAGTACTTC. This encodes CASSILAGVQETQYF. The chain carries TRBV19 and TRBJ2-5, with 10 bases fitting TRBD2. The CDR3 is 15 amino acids. The junction had 3 bases not matched to a gene; V was cut back by 3 bases and J by 2 bases. CDR1 and CDR2 (germline): LNHDA, SQIVND (reference sequence).

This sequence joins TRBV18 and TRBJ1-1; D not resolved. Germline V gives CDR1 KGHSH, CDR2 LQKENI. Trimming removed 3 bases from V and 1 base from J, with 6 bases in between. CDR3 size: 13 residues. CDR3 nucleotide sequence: TGTGCCAGCTCACCGACAAGGAACACTGAAGCTTTCTTT. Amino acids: CASSPTRNTEAFF. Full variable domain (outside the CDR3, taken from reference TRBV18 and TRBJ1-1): NAGVMQNPRHLVRRRGQEARLRCSPMKGHSHVYWYRQLPEEGLKFMVYLQKENIIDESGMPKERFSAEFPKEGPSILRIQQVVRGDSAAYFCASSPTRNTEAFFGQGTRLTVV.

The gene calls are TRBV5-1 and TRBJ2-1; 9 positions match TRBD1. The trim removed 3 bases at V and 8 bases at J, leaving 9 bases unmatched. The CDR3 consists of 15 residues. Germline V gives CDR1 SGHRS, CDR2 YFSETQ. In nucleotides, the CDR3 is TGCGCCAGCAGCTCCACCGGGACAGGGATTGATGAGCAGTTCTTC. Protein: CASSSTGTGIDEQFF.

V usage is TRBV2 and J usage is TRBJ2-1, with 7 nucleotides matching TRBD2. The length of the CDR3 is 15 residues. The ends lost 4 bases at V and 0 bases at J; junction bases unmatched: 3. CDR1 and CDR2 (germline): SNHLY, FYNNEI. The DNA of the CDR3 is TGTGCCAGCAGTGGGGAGGGAAGCTCCTACAATGAGCAGTTCTTC. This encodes CASSGEGSSYNEQFF.

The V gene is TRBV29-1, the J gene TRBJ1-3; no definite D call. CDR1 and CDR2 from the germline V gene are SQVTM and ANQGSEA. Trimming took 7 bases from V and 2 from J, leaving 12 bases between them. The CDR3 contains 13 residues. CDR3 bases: TGCAGCGGGGCGTGGGGAGCTGGAAACACCATATATTTT. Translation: CSGAWGAGNTIYF. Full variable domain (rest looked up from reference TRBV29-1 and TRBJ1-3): SAVISQKPSRDICQRGTSLTIQCQVDSQVTMMFWYRQQPGQSLTLIATANQGSEATYESGFVIDKFPISRPNLTFSTLTVSNMSPEDSSIYLCSGAWGAGNTIYFGEGSWLTVV.

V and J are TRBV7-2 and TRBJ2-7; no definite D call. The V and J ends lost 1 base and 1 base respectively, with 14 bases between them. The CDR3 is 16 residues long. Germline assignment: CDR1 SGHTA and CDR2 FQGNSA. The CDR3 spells CASSLGVAARSYEQYF. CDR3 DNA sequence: TGTGCCAGCAGCTTAGGAGTGGCGGCCCGGTCCTACGAGCAGTACTTC. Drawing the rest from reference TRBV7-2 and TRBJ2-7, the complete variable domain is GAGVSQSPSNKVTEKGKDVELRCDPISGHTALYWYRQSLGQGLEFLIYFQGNSAPDKSGLPSDRFSAERTGGSVSTLTIQRTQQEDSAVYLCASSLGVAARSYEQYFGPGTRLTVT.

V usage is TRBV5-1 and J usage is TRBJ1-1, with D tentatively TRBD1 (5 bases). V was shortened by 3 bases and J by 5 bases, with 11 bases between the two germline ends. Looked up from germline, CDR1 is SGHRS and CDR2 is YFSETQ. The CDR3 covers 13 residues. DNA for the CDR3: TGCGCCAGCAGCTCGCCCGGGGGGACTGAAGCTTTCTTT. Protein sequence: CASSSPGGTEAFF. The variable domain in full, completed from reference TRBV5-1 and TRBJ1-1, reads KAGVTQTPRYLIKTRGQQVTLSCSPISGHRSVSWYQQTPGQGLQFLFEYFSETQRNKGNFPGRFSGRQFSNSRSEMNVSTLELGDSALYLCASSSPGGTEAFFGQGTRLTVV.

CDR3 region: CASSPTGSYGYTF. CDR3 nucleotide sequence: TGTGCCAGCAGCCCGACAGGGTCCTATGGCTACACCTTC. The J gene is TRBJ1-2, the V gene TRBV28; 7 bases line up with TRBD1. The CDR3 covers 13 residues. Per the germline V gene, CDR1 is MDHEN and CDR2 is SYDVKM. Trimming at V came to 6 bases and at J to 4 bases, leaving 5 bases not matched to a gene.

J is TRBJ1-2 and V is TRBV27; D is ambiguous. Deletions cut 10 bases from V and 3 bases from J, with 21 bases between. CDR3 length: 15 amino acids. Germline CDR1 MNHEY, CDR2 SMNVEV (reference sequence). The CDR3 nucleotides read TGTGCCACCTCCTCGGCCGCCGGGAACTACTATGGCTACACCTTC. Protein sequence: CATSSAAGNYYGYTF.

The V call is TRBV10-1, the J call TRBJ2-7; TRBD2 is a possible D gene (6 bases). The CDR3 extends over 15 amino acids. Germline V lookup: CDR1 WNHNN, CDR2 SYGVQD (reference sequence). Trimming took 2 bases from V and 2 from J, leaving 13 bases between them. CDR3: CASSEPRGRPYEQYF. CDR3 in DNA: TGCGCCAGCAGTGAGCCCCGGGGGAGACCCTACGAGCAGTACTTC.

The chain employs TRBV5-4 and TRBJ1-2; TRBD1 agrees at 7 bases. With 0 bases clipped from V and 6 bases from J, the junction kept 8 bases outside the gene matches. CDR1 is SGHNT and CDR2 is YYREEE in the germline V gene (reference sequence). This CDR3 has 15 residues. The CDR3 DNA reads TGTGCCAGCAGCTTGGACGAGGGGGCGCGGGATGGCTACACCTTC. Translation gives CASSLDEGARDGYTF.

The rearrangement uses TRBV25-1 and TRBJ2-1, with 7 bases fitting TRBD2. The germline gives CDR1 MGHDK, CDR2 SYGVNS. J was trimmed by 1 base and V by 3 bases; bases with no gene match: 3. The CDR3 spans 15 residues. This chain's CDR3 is CASSDGTTSYNEQFF. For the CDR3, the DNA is TGTGCCAGCAGTGACGGGACTACGTCCTACAATGAGCAGTTCTTC.

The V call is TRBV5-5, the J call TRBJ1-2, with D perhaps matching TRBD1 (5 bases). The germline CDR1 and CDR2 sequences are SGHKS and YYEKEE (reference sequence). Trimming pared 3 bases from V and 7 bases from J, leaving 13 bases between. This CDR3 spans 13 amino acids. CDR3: CASSWATVSGYTF. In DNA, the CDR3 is TGTGCCAGCAGCTGGGCGACAGTAAGTGGCTACACCTTC.

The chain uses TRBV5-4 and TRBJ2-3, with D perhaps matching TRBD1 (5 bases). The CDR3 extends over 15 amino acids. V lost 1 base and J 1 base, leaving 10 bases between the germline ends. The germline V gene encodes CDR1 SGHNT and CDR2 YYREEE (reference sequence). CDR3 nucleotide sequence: TGTGCCAGCAGCTTGAGGGGCGCGGGCACAGATACGCAGTATTTT. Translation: CASSLRGAGTDTQYF.

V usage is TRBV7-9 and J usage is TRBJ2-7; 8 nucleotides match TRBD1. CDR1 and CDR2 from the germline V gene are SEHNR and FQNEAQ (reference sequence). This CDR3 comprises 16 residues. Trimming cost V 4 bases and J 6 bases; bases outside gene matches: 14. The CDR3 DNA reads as TGTGCCAGCAGCTCTAGACAGGGGTCGTCTCCTCGCGAGCAGTACTTC. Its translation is CASSSRQGSSPREQYF.

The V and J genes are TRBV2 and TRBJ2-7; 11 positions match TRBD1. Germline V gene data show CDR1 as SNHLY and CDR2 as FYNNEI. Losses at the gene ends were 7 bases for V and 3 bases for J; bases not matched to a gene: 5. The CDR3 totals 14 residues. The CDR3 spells CASNPGQGVYEQYF. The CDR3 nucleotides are TGTGCCAGCAATCCGGGACAGGGGGTCTACGAGCAGTACTTC.

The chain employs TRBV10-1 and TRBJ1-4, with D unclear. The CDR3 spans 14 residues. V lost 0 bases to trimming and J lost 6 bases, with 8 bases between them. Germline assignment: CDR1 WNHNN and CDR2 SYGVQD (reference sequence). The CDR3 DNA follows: TGCGCCAGCAGTGAGTCCCCGGGAGATGAAAAACTGTTTTTT. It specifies CASSESPGDEKLFF.

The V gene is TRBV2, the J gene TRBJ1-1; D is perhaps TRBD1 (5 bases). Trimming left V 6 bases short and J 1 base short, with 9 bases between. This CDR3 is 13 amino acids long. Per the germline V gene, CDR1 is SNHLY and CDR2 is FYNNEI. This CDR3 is CASSLTENTEAFF. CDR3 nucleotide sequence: TGTGCCAGCAGCCTGACAGAGAACACTGAAGCTTTCTTT. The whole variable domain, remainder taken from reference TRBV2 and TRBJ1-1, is EPEVTQTPSHQVTQMGQEVILRCVPISNHLYFYWYRQILGQKVEFLVSFYNNEISEKSEIFDDQFSVERPDGSNFTLKIRSTKLEDSAMYFCASSLTENTEAFFGQGTRLTVV.

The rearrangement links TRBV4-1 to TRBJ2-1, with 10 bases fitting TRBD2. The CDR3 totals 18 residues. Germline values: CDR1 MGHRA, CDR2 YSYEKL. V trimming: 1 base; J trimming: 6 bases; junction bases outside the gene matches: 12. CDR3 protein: CASSQVDLGLAGANEQFF. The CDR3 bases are TGCGCCAGCAGCCAAGTGGATCTCGGGCTAGCGGGGGCCAATGAGCAGTTCTTC.

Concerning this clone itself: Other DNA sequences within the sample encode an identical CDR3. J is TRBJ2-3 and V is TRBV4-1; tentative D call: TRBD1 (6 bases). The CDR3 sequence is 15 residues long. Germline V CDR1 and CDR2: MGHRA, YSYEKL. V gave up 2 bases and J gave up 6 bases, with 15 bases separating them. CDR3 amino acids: CASSQLTQGMDTQYF. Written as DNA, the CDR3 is TGCGCCAGCAGCCAACTCACTCAGGGGATGGATACGCAGTATTTT.

The CDR3 nucleotides read TGTGCCAGCAGCTTGGCAGGGTGGAATCAGCCCCAGCATTTT. It translates to CASSLAGWNQPQHF. The J gene is TRBJ1-5, the V gene TRBV5-8, with D possibly matching TRBD1 (5 bases). Germline loops: CDR1 SGHTS, CDR2 YDEGEE. Between the trimmed V and J ends, which lost 0 bases and 4 bases, there was a span of 8 bases. This CDR3 is 14 amino acids long.

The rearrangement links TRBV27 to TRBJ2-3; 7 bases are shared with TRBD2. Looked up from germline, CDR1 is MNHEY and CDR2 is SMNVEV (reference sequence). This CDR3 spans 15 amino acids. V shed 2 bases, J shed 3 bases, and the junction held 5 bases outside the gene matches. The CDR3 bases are TGTGCCAGCAGTTTAGGGGGGGTCCCGACAGATACGCAGTATTTT. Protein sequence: CASSLGGVPTDTQYF.